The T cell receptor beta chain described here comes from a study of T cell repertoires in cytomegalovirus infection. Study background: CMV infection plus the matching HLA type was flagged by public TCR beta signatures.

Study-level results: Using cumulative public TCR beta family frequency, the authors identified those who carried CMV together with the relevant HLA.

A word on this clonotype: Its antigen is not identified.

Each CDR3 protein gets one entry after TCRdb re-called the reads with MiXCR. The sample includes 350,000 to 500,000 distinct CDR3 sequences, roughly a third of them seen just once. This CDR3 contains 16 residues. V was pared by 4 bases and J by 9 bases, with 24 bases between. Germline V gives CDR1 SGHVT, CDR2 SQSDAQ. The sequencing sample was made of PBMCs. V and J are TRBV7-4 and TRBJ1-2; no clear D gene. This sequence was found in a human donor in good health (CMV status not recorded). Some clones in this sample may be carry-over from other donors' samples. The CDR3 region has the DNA TGTGCCAGCAGCTCCCGAGATGCAGGCCCCATCCATTGCTACACCTTC. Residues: CASSSRDAGPIHCYTF.